A single sample gave rise to the 16 T cell receptor beta chains below, sequenced in a study of blood T cells in healthy people across ages (dated by TCRdb to between 2014 and 2016). Libraries were made using 5' RACE. Sequencing took place on an Illumina HiSeq 2500. The second PCR ran for roughly 7 to 12 cycles and used a J-beta primer mix along with a sample-barcoded 5' primer. TCRdb trimmed the raw reads at Q25, called clones with MiXCR and kept productive beta chains. Here each entry gathers all rows of one CDR3 protein and keeps the most common genes and DNA. For this sample there are about 800,000 distinct CDR3 sequences; nearly 60% appear just once. 22% of the sample comes from the top ten. What was sequenced was blood. These receptors were collected from a man aged 25 to 40 in good health.

This sequence joins TRBV7-2 and TRBJ1-1; D not certain. In germline, CDR1 is SGHTA, CDR2 FQGNSA. The CDR3 sequence is 12 residues long. Trimming took off 2 bases at V and 11 bases at J, with 12 bases between the two ends. CDR3 sequence: CASSLSHGSAFF. The CDR3 DNA reads as TGTGCCAGCAGCTTAAGCCACGGATCCGCTTTCTTT.

This clonotype turned up a few times. The chain is built from TRBV6-2 or TRBV6-3 and TRBJ2-5; D is ambiguous. Germline V gene lookup returns CDR1 MNHEY and CDR2 SVGEGT. The CDR3 length is 13 residues. V gave up 5 bases and J gave up 0 bases, with 7 bases separating them. The CDR3 bases are TGTGCCAGCAGTCTGTGGTACCAAGAGACCCAGTACTTC. Its protein is CASSLWYQETQYF.

V and J are TRBV6-5 and TRBJ1-2; the D gene is possibly TRBD1 (6 bases). This CDR3 has 14 amino acids. Germline V gene data show CDR1 as MNHEY and CDR2 as SVGAGI. Trimming removed 6 bases at V and 4 bases at J, with 15 bases between. This chain's CDR3 is CASSRGAEAYGYTF. The CDR3, as DNA: TGTGCCAGCAGCCGGGGGGCAGAAGCCTATGGCTACACCTTC.

This clonotype was seen a handful of times. V and J are TRBV10-3 and TRBJ2-1; D not certain. The CDR3 contains 14 residues. Trimming pared 3 bases from V and 0 bases from J, leaving 6 bases between. Germline lookup yields CDR1 ENHRY and CDR2 SYGVKD. This CDR3 is CAISDPSSYNEQFF. The CDR3 DNA is TGTGCCATCAGTGACCCGAGCTCCTACAATGAGCAGTTCTTC.

This clonotype was seen more than once but under ten times. The CDR3 coding sequence is TGCGCCAGCAGCCCCGGAACGCTCACAGGCGAGCAGTACTTC. Translation gives CASSPGTLTGEQYF. This sequence joins TRBV5-1 and TRBJ2-4; D possibly corresponds to TRBD1 (5 bases). Gene TRBJ2-7 matches the end of the DNA better, so the J call may be wrong. Germline assignment: CDR1 SGHRS and CDR2 YFSETQ. This CDR3 is built from 14 residues.

V is TRBV2 and J is TRBJ1-2; D is unresolved. Germline CDR1 reads SNHLY; CDR2 reads FYNNEI. This CDR3 spans 14 amino acids. V was pared by 1 base and J by 4 bases, with 10 bases between. The CDR3: CASSEEGMGYGYTF. CDR3 in DNA: TGTGCCAGCAGTGAAGAGGGCATGGGCTATGGCTACACCTTC.

This clonotype was detected once. The chain employs TRBV29-1 and TRBJ2-5, with D perhaps matching TRBD1 (5 bases). The germline V gene encodes CDR1 SQVTM and CDR2 ANQGSEA. Trimming pared 4 bases from V and 5 bases from J, leaving 8 bases between. The CDR3 runs 11 residues. DNA for the CDR3: TGCAGCGTTGCACAGGTTGAGACCCAGTACTTC. Its protein is CSVAQVETQYF.

The V and J genes are TRBV6-5 and TRBJ2-1, with TRBD2 matching 11 bases. V lost 4 bases to trimming and J lost 8 bases; unmatched junction nucleotides: 16. CDR3 length: 18 residues. In germline, CDR1 is MNHEY, CDR2 SVGAGI. The CDR3 reads CASSSDILAGGPLDEQFF. CDR3 sequence (DNA): TGTGCCAGCAGTTCCGACATCTTAGCGGGAGGGCCTCTTGATGAGCAGTTCTTC.

CDR3 sequence: CASSADRDEQYF. CDR3 bases: TGTGCCAGCAGCGCGGACAGGGACGAGCAGTACTTC. This chain connects TRBV11-3 to TRBJ2-4, with 8 bases identical to TRBD1. With the DNA end fitting TRBJ2-7 better, the J assignment may be wrong. This CDR3 has 12 amino acids. Germline lookup yields CDR1 SGHNT and CDR2 YENEEA.

This clonotype was observed a few times. The gene calls are TRBV20-1 and TRBJ2-5; D possibly matches TRBD1 or TRBD2 (5 bases each). The CDR3 totals 16 residues. V shed 6 bases and J shed 1 base, with 21 bases lying between them. In germline, CDR1 is DFQATT, CDR2 SNEGSKA (reference sequence). The CDR3 is CSAGTFFEASQETQYF. As DNA, the CDR3 is TGCAGTGCAGGGACCTTCTTCGAGGCTTCCCAAGAGACCCAGTACTTC.

This clonotype has a handful of counts. This chain connects TRBV2 to TRBJ2-7, with D uncertain. The CDR3 has 12 residues. Germline V CDR1 and CDR2: SNHLY, FYNNEI. V dropped 3 bases and J dropped 4 bases, with 7 bases sitting between them. CDR3 sequence (DNA): TGTGCCAGCAGTGACATAGAATACGAGCAGTACTTC. Translating it yields CASSDIEYEQYF.

The rearrangement joins TRBV7-9 to TRBJ2-5; 8 bases match TRBD2. J gave up 3 bases and V 4 bases, and 7 bases lay outside the gene matches. The CDR3 runs 15 residues. Germline values: CDR1 SEHNR, CDR2 FQNEAQ (reference sequence). The CDR3 nucleotides are TGTGCCAGCAGCTCTACTAGCGGACGGGAAGAGACCCAGTACTTC. This codes for CASSSTSGREETQYF.

The V gene is TRBV10-2, the J gene TRBJ1-2; D is perhaps TRBD1 (5 bases). Germline CDR1 and CDR2: WSHSY and SAAADI. This CDR3 spans 12 amino acids. The V gene lost 6 bases and the J gene lost 6 bases, with 11 bases spanning the gap. Here the CDR3 DNA reads TGCGCCAGCAGCAAGGGGCCAGATGGCTACACCTTC. It specifies CASSKGPDGYTF.

The CDR3 sequence: CASSQPVGHPLEQYF. The CDR3 bases are TGCGCCAGCAGTCAACCGGTCGGGCACCCACTCGAGCAGTACTTC. The chain recombines TRBV23-1 with TRBJ2-4; D gene unclear. The DNA matches TRBJ2-7 better at its end, which makes the J call doubtful. TRBV23-1 is noted as an ORF with a role that remains uncertain. This CDR3 is built from 15 residues.

The gene calls are TRBV4-3 and TRBJ2-1; D may correspond to TRBD1 or TRBD2 (5 bases each). The germline V gene has CDR1 LGHNA and CDR2 YSLEER. Between the trimmed V and J ends, which lost 3 bases and 2 bases, there was a span of 11 bases. The CDR3 extends over 15 amino acids. The CDR3 DNA follows: TGCGCCAGCAGCCACGGGGACGGAGCCTACAATGAGCAGTTCTTC. This gives the protein CASSHGDGAYNEQFF.

This chain connects TRBV7-6 to TRBJ2-4; maybe TRBD1 (6 bases). Near its end, the DNA agrees better with TRBJ2-7, so the J call may be wrong. Germline-derived CDR1 and CDR2 are SGHVS and FNYEAQ. The CDR3 is 17 amino acids. The CDR3 reads CASSDPSSRGGDYEQYF. The CDR3 coding sequence is TGTGCCAGCAGCGACCCCTCTAGTAGAGGGGGAGACTACGAGCAGTACTTC.